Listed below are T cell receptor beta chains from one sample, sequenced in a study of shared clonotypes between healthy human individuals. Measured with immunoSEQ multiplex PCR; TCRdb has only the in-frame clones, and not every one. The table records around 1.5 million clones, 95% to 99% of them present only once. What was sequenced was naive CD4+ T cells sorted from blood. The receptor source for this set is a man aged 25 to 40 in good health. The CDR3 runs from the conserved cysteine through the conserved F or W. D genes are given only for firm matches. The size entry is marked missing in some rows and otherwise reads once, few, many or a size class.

TGTGCCAGCAGCCAGAGGCGGGACAGCCTCTCCTACGAGCAGTACTTC | CASSQRRDSLSYEQYF | TRBJ2-7 | NA | TRBV5-4 | NA
TGTGCCAGCAGCTTATACGATACGCAGTATTTT | CASSLYDTQYF | TRBJ2-3 | once | TRBV11-2 | NA
TGTGCCAGCTCACCGATGGACAGCTTAGAGACCCAGTACTTC | CASSPMDSLETQYF | TRBJ2-5 | NA | TRBV18 | NA
TGTGCCAGCAGCCTTATGACAGTCAGCTCCTACGAGCAGTACTTC | CASSLMTVSSYEQYF | TRBJ2-7 | NA | TRBV14 | NA
TGTGCCAGCACCCCGGGCCCCAAAGAGACCCAGTACTTC | CASTPGPKETQYF | TRBJ2-5 | NA | TRBV6-1 | NA
TGTGCCGGAAAGACAGGTTGGGATCAGCCCCAGCATTTT | CAGKTGWDQPQHF | TRBJ1-5 | NA | TRBV6-1 | NA
TGTGCCAGCAGACTGTCCTACAATGAGCAGTTCTTC | CASRLSYNEQFF | TRBJ2-1 | once | TRBV25-1 | NA
TGTGCCAGCAGTGAAATAGCGAGGAATGAGCAGTTCTTC | CASSEIARNEQFF | TRBJ2-1 | once | TRBV6-1 | NA
TGTGCCAGCAGCCAAATACAGGGTCGCTCTAGTGATACGCAGTATTTT | CASSQIQGRSSDTQYF | TRBJ2-3 | NA | TRBV14 | NA
TGTGCCAGCAGCTTAGGTTCCGGGATCTACAATGAGCAGTTCTTC | CASSLGSGIYNEQFF | TRBJ2-1 | NA | TRBV11-2 | NA
TGTGCCAGCAGCTTAGCCCCAGGGAATGAGCAGTTCTTC | CASSLAPGNEQFF | TRBJ2-1 | NA | TRBV7-6 | NA
TGTGCCAGTAGTCCCCTCACTGCGTCTAATGAAAAACTGTTTTTT | CASSPLTASNEKLFF | TRBJ1-4 | NA | TRBV19 | NA
TGTGCCAGCTGCACTCTCGGTACAGGGGGGAGAGAGCAGTACTTC | CASCTLGTGGREQYF | TRBJ2-7 | NA | TRBV6-1 | TRBD1
TGTGCCAGCAGCTTGTGGACAGGGGCGGTTGAAAAACTGTTTTTT | CASSLWTGAVEKLFF | TRBJ1-4 | NA | TRBV11-2 | TRBD1
TGTGCCAGCAGCCCGGCGGGAGATACGCAGTATTTT | CASSPAGDTQYF | TRBJ2-3 | NA | TRBV11-3 | NA
TGTGCAAGTCGCTTAAGAGGGTTTGGGGATCAGCCCCAGCATTTT | CASRLRGFGDQPQHF | TRBJ1-5 | NA | TRBV12-2 | NA
TGTGCCAGCAGTAGCGGGGGTGTCTCGGCTGAGCAGTTCTTC | CASSSGGVSAEQFF | TRBJ2-1 | NA | TRBV2 | TRBD2
TGTGCCAGCAGGACAGGGTCCGGGGAGCTGTTTTTT | CASRTGSGELFF | TRBJ2-2 | NA | TRBV25-1 | TRBD1
TGTGCCAGCAGCCAACCAGGGGGCCCGAACACTGAAGCTTTCTTT | CASSQPGGPNTEAFF | TRBJ1-1 | NA | TRBV5-5 | TRBD1
TGTGCCAGTAAATCCAGACCCATTGCAACTAATGAAAAACTGTTTTTT | CASKSRPIATNEKLFF | TRBJ1-4 | NA | TRBV19 | NA
TGTGCCAGCAGCCCCGGACAAGGTGTCACGTACCAAGAGACCCAGTACTTC | CASSPGQGVTYQETQYF | TRBJ2-5 | NA | TRBV7-9 | NA
TGTGCCAGTAGAGTTACAGGGGCCTACGAGCAGTACTTC | CASRVTGAYEQYF | TRBJ2-7 | NA | TRBV19 | TRBD1